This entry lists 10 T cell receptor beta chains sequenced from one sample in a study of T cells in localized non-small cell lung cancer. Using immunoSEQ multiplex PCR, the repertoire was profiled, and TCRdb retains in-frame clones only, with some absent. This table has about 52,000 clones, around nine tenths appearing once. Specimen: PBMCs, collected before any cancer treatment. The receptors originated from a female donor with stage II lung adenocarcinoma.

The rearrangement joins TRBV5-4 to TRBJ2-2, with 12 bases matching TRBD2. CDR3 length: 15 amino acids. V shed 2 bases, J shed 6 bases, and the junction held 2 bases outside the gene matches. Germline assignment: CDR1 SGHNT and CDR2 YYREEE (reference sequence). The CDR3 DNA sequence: TGTGCCAGCAGCTTCGCTAGCGGGGGGGCCGGGGAGCTGTTTTTT. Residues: CASSFASGGAGELFF.

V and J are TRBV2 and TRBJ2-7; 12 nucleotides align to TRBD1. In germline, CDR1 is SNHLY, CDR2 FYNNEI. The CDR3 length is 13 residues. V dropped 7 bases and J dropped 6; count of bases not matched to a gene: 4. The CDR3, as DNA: TGTGCCAGCACCCGGGACAGGGGGCTCGAGCAGTACTTC. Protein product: CASTRDRGLEQYF.

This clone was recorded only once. CDR3 bases: TGTGCCAGCAGCTTGAGGGCAGGGTCGCATAACACCGGGGAGCTGTTTTTT. It translates to CASSLRAGSHNTGELFF. The V and J genes are TRBV5-5 and TRBJ2-2, with D tentatively TRBD1 (5 bases). The V and J ends lost 1 base and 2 bases respectively, with 15 bases between them. Germline CDR1 is SGHKS and CDR2 is YYEKEE (reference sequence). CDR3 size: 17 residues.

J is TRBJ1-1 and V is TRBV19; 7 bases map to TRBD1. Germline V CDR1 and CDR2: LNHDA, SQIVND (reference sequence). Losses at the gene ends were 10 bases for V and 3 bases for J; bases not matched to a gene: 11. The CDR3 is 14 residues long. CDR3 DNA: TGTGCCATCTCGACAGGGAGTCGGGACACTGAAGCTTTCTTT. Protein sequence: CAISTGSRDTEAFF.

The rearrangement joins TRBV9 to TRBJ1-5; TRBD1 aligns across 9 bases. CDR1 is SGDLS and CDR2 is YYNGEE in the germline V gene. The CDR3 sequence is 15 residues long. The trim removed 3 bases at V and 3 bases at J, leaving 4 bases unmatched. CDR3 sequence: CASSDGQGNNQPQHF. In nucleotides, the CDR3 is TGTGCCAGCAGCGACGGACAGGGGAACAATCAGCCCCAGCATTTT.

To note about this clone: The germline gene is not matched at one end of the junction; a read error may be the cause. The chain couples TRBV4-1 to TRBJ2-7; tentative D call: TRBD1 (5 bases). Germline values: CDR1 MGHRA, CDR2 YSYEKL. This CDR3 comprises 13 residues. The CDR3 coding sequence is TGCGCCAGCAGCCAAGATACAGGCTACGATCAGTACTTC. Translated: CASSQDTGYDQYF.

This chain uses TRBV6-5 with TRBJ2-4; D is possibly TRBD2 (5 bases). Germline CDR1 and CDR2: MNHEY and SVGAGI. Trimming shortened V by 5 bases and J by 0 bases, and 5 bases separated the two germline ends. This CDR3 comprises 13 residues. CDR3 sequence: CASSREAKNIQYF. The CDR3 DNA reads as TGTGCCAGCAGTCGGGAAGCCAAAAACATTCAGTACTTC.

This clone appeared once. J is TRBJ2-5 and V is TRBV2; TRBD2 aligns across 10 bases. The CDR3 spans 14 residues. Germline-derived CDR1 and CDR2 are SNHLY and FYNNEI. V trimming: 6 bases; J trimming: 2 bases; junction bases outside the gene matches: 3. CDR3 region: CASSSGGGQETQYF. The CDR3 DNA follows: TGTGCCAGCAGCAGCGGGGGGGGGCAAGAGACCCAGTACTTC.

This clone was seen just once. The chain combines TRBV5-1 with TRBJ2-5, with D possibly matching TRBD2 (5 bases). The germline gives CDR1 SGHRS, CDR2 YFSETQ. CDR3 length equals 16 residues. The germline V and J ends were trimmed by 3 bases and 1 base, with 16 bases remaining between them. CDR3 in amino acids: CASSSGVIRGQETQYF. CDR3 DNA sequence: TGCGCCAGCAGCTCCGGGGTGATACGGGGCCAAGAGACCCAGTACTTC.

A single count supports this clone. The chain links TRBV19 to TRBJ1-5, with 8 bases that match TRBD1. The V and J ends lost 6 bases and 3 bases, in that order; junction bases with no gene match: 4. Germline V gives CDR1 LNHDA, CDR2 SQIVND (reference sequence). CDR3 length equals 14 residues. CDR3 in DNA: TGTGCCAGTAGCCCGGGACAGGTCAATCAGCCCCAGCATTTT. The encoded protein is CASSPGQVNQPQHF. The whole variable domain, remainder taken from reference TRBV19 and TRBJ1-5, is DGGITQSPKYLFRKEGQNVTLSCEQNLNHDAMYWYRQDPGQGLRLIYYSQIVNDFQKGDIAEGYSVSREKKESFPLTVTSAQKNPTAFYLCASSPGQVNQPQHFGDGTRLSIL.